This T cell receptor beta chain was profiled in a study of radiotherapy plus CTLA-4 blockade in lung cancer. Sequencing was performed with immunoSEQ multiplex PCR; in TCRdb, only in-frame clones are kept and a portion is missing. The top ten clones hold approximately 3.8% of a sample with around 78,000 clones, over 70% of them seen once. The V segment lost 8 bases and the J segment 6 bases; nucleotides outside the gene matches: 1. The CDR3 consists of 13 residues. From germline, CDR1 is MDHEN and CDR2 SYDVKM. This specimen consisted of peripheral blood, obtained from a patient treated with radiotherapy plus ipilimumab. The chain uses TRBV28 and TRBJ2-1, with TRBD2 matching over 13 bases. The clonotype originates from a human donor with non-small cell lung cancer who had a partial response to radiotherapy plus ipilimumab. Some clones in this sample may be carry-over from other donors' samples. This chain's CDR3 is CASGTSGVNEQFF. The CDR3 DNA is TGTGCCAGCGGGACTAGCGGGGTCAATGAGCAGTTCTTC.